A single T cell receptor beta chain is shown here with its context. The antigen is not known. Per germline, CDR1 ENHRY and CDR2 SYGVKD. The CDR3 is made up of 15 amino acids. Between the trimmed V and J ends, which lost 7 bases and 2 bases, there was a span of 18 bases. The data were obtained in a study of CD8 T cells in ankylosing spondylitis. Study results and limitations: For ankylosing spondylitis blood, a TCR beta motif of fewer than 10 highly homologous variants appeared characteristic.

TCRdb itself ran the 5' RACE reads through MiXCR, one entry per CDR3 protein. The data show 400,000 or so distinct CDR3 sequences, 25% to 30% seen once. The chain employs TRBV10-3 and TRBJ2-7; D possibly corresponds to TRBD1 (6 bases). The sequencing sample was made of blood, either unsorted or a sorted T cell fraction (not recorded which). The receptor was derived from a male donor with ankylosing spondylitis. CDR3 in DNA: TGTGCCATCAAGAGTTCTCGGGACACGGCCTACGAGCAGTACTTC. Translating gives CAIKSSRDTAYEQYF.